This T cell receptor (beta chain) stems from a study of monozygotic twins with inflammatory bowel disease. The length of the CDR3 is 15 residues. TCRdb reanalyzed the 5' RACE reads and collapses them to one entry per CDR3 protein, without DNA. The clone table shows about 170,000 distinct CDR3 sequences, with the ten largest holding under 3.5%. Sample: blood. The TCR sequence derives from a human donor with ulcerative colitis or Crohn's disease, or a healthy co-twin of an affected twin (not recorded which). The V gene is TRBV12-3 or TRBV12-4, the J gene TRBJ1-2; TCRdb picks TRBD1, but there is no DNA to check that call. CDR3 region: CASSLTSPPINGYTF.